One and the same sample provided the 29 T cell receptor beta chains below, sequenced in a study of T cells after yellow fever vaccination. One entry per CDR3 protein results from TCRdb running MiXCR on the 5' RACE reads. In the table there are 450,000 to 600,000 distinct CDR3 sequences, around 17% of which are singletons. Sequencing was performed on PBMCs, taken roughly 5 days after the first yellow fever vaccination. The receptors were gathered from a man between 18 and 35 years old who received the YFV17D yellow fever vaccine.

This clonotype showed up just a few times. This sequence joins TRBV27 and TRBJ1-5; D ambiguous. There are 12 residues in the CDR3. V was cut by 0 bases and J by 9 bases, with 6 bases left in between. CDR1 and CDR2 from the germline V gene are MNHEY and SMNVEV (reference sequence). The DNA for the CDR3 is TGTGCCAGCAGTTTATCGGAGGGGCCCCAGCATTTT. Translated, it gives CASSLSEGPQHF.

The table lists this clonotype with many counts. The chain uses TRBV5-5 and TRBJ2-3; D remains ambiguous. The V end was cut by 3 bases, the J end by 3 bases, with 11 bases between. The CDR3 is 14 amino acids. Germline loops: CDR1 SGHKS, CDR2 YYEKEE (reference sequence). CDR3 in amino acids: CASSWTRWTDTQYF. CDR3 sequence (DNA): TGTGCCAGCAGCTGGACGAGGTGGACAGATACGCAGTATTTT.

J is TRBJ2-7 and V is TRBV30, with 10 bases that match TRBD1. Germline CDR1 GTSNPN, CDR2 SVGIG (reference sequence). J gave up 3 bases and V 3 bases, and 2 bases lay outside the gene matches. The CDR3 spans 13 residues. Written as DNA, the CDR3 is TGTGCCTGGAGCTGGGACAGGGGCTACGAGCAGTACTTC. It yields the protein CAWSWDRGYEQYF.

The chain links TRBV7-2 to TRBJ2-3; D tentatively fits TRBD1 or TRBD2 (5 bases each). Germline CDR1 reads SGHTA; CDR2 reads FQGNSA. V was clipped by 4 bases and J by 0 bases, with 17 bases between them. The CDR3 has 17 amino acids. CDR3 sequence (DNA): TGTGCCAGCAGCTCAAGAACGGGGCTCCTTAGCACAGATACGCAGTATTTT. Its protein is CASSSRTGLLSTDTQYF.

This clonotype turned up a few times. This chain joins TRBV15 and TRBJ2-7, with 10 nucleotides matching TRBD1. CDR3 length: 16 amino acids. After removal of 1 base from V and 6 bases from J, the junction contained 9 bases not matched to a gene. Germline-derived CDR1 and CDR2 are LNHNV and YYDKDF (reference sequence). The CDR3 sequence: CATSRGWDRGISEQYV. In nucleotides, the CDR3 is TGTGCCACCAGCAGAGGATGGGACAGGGGTATCAGCGAGCAGTACGTC.

The CDR3 reads CATSRGGVLDEQFF. The CDR3 nucleotides are TGTGCCACCTCCCGGGGAGGAGTTTTGGATGAGCAGTTCTTC. The chain uses TRBV27 and TRBJ2-1; TRBD2 is a possible D gene (6 bases). CDR1 MNHEY and CDR2 SMNVEV come from the germline V gene (reference sequence). Trimming shortened V by 10 bases and J by 8 bases, and 21 bases separated the two germline ends. The CDR3 has 14 amino acids.

This clonotype was observed a handful of times. The chain has TRBV20-1 and TRBJ1-3, with D uncertain. The CDR3 spans 14 residues. Germline-derived CDR1 and CDR2 are DFQATT and SNEGSKA (reference sequence). The V gene lost 3 bases and the J gene lost 4 bases, with 13 bases spanning the gap. CDR3 loop: CSASDGETGNTIYF. The CDR3 bases are TGCAGTGCTAGCGACGGGGAGACGGGAAACACCATATATTTT.

In its sample, this clonotype was seen a few times. CDR3 in amino acids: CASSGVTGGETQYF. The CDR3 DNA reads as TGTGCCAGCAGTGGAGTCACCGGGGGAGAGACCCAGTACTTC. The genes are TRBV2 and TRBJ2-5; D is possibly TRBD2 (6 bases). Trimming removed 4 bases from V and 4 bases from J, with 13 bases in between. There are 14 residues in the CDR3. Germline loops: CDR1 SNHLY, CDR2 FYNNEI. The complete variable domain, with remaining parts taken from reference TRBV2 and TRBJ2-5, reads EPEVTQTPSHQVTQMGQEVILRCVPISNHLYFYWYRQILGQKVEFLVSFYNNEISEKSEIFDDQFSVERPDGSNFTLKIRSTKLEDSAMYFCASSGVTGGETQYFGPGTRLLVL.

This clonotype was counted a few times. The chain joins TRBV4-3 to TRBJ2-1, with D possibly being TRBD1 (6 bases). V was trimmed by 1 base and J by 9 bases, leaving 13 bases between them. Germline CDR1 is LGHNA and CDR2 is YSLEER. The CDR3 totals 14 residues. The CDR3 loop is CASSQAYGGGEQFF. The CDR3 DNA reads TGCGCCAGCAGCCAAGCTTATGGGGGCGGTGAGCAGTTCTTC.

The V gene is TRBV6-2 or TRBV6-3, the J gene TRBJ1-1; no definite D call. Germline CDR1 and CDR2: MNHEY and SVGEGT. The CDR3 extends over 11 amino acids. V was cut by 2 bases and J by 7 bases, with 5 bases left in between. In DNA form, the CDR3 reads TGTGCCAGCAGTTACATCAGTGAAGCTTTCTTT. Translating it yields CASSYISEAFF.

This clonotype was observed a few times. V usage is TRBV7-8 and J usage is TRBJ1-1, with no clear D. The CDR3 length is 15 residues. V lost 1 base, J lost 2 bases, and 11 bases lay in between. Germline loops: CDR1 SGHVS, CDR2 FQNEAQ. The CDR3 DNA reads TGTGCCAGCAGCTTAGTGGGGAAACCTAACACTGAAGCTTTCTTT. Translation gives CASSLVGKPNTEAFF.

This clonotype has a handful of counts. The rearrangement uses TRBV18 and TRBJ1-1; perhaps TRBD1 as D (5 bases). This CDR3 is built from 16 residues. V lost 2 bases and J 4 bases, leaving 17 bases between the germline ends. Per the germline V gene, CDR1 is KGHSH and CDR2 is LQKENI. This CDR3 reads CASSPYETGGGTEAFF. CDR3 nucleotide sequence: TGTGCCAGCTCACCATACGAAACAGGTGGGGGCACTGAAGCTTTCTTT.

This clonotype was observed a handful of times. V is TRBV5-1 and J is TRBJ2-3; 8 positions agree with TRBD2. The CDR3 has 15 amino acids. Germline assignment: CDR1 SGHRS and CDR2 YFSETQ. V shed 0 bases, J shed 5 bases, and the junction held 5 bases outside the gene matches. The DNA of the CDR3 is TGCGCCAGCAGCTTGGTTGCGGGGGGAGAAGATACGCAGTATTTT. It translates to CASSLVAGGEDTQYF.

CDR3 loop: CASSTYDRVAGEQYF. CDR3 DNA sequence: TGCGCCAGCAGCACATACGACCGAGTTGCGGGGGAGCAGTACTTC. The chain links TRBV5-1 to TRBJ2-7; D might be TRBD2 (6 bases). This CDR3 is 15 amino acids long. Germline V gene lookup returns CDR1 SGHRS and CDR2 YFSETQ. V shed 4 bases and J shed 7 bases, with 21 bases lying between them.

This clonotype was found a few times. The chain employs TRBV4-1 and TRBJ2-1; a weak D match, TRBD2 (6 bases). This CDR3 is 17 amino acids long. CDR1 is MGHRA, CDR2 YSYEKL, per germline. The V and J ends lost 1 base and 4 bases respectively, with 17 bases between them. The DNA of the CDR3 is TGCGCCAGCAGCCAAGGTGTCGGGGGATTGGGGTACAATGAGCAGTTCTTC. The encoded protein is CASSQGVGGLGYNEQFF.

This chain joins TRBV11-1 and TRBJ1-2, with TRBD1 as a possible D gene (6 bases). Germline CDR1 and CDR2: SGHAT and FQDESV (reference sequence). V lost 5 bases to trimming and J lost 5 bases, with 15 bases between them. The CDR3 length is 14 residues. In DNA form, the CDR3 reads TGTGCCAGCAGCCTCTGGACAGACGGATATGGCTACACCTTC. Protein sequence: CASSLWTDGYGYTF.

The chain employs TRBV3-1 and TRBJ2-1, with D possibly being TRBD1 or TRBD2 (5 bases each). The germline V and J ends were trimmed by 3 bases and 15 bases, with 24 bases remaining between them. Germline V gene lookup returns CDR1 LGHDT and CDR2 YNNKEL (reference sequence). CDR3 length equals 15 residues. The CDR3 spells CASSHGDLPTFGVFF. CDR3 in DNA: TGTGCCAGCAGCCACGGGGACCTACCAACTTTCGGTGTGTTCTTC.

This clonotype was detected only a few times. This chain links TRBV6-1 with TRBJ1-5; 10 bases line up with TRBD1. The CDR3 contains 14 residues. With 8 bases clipped from V and 7 bases from J, the junction kept 8 bases outside the gene matches. Germline lookup yields CDR1 MNHNS and CDR2 SASEGT. The CDR3 is CASHGTGEGQPQHF. The CDR3 DNA follows: TGTGCCAGCCATGGGACAGGGGAAGGGCAGCCCCAGCATTTT.

The chain joins TRBV11-1 to TRBJ1-1; a possible D gene is TRBD1 (5 bases). The length of the CDR3 is 16 residues. V shed 3 bases and J shed 1 base, with 15 bases lying between them. Germline V gene data show CDR1 as SGHAT and CDR2 as FQDESV (reference sequence). CDR3: CASSFPSGVQNTEAFF. The CDR3 DNA sequence: TGTGCCAGCAGCTTCCCCTCGGGGGTACAGAACACTGAAGCTTTCTTT. The full variable domain, in which reference TRBV11-1 and TRBJ1-1 provide the parts outside the CDR3, is EAEVAQSPRYKITEKSQAVAFWCDPISGHATLYWYRQILGQGPELLVQFQDESVVDDSQLPKDRFSAERLKGVDSTLKIQPAELGDSAMYLCASSFPSGVQNTEAFFGQGTRLTVV.

This clonotype was counted between two and nine times. V and J are TRBV6-6 and TRBJ2-7; D possibly corresponds to TRBD1 (6 bases). The CDR3 is 12 amino acids. Germline V gene lookup returns CDR1 MNHNY and CDR2 SVGAGI (reference sequence). The V end lost 5 bases, the J end lost 5 bases, and 10 bases lay between the germline ends. The CDR3 spells CASSQGGDEQYV. CDR3 coding DNA: TGTGCCAGCAGTCAAGGGGGAGACGAGCAGTACGTC.

The chain has TRBV20-1 and TRBJ2-5, with D possibly TRBD1 on 6 matching bases. Trimming cost V 0 bases and J 7 bases, with 12 bases left between them. This CDR3 has 13 amino acids. Germline CDR1 is DFQATT and CDR2 is SNEGSKA (reference sequence). The CDR3 DNA sequence: TGCAGTGCTAGAGATCAGGGGACGGGGACCCAGTACTTC. It codes for CSARDQGTGTQYF.

The chain has TRBV28 and TRBJ2-3, with 10 bases aligning to TRBD2. Unmatched junction bases numbered 9, after V lost 6 bases and J lost 3 bases. The germline CDR1 and CDR2 sequences are MDHEN and SYDVKM. The CDR3 is 16 amino acids. CDR3 in amino acids: CASSPGAGGPTDTQYF. CDR3 nucleotides: TGTGCCAGCAGCCCAGGAGCGGGGGGGCCTACAGATACGCAGTATTTT.

The V and J genes are TRBV7-2 and TRBJ2-5; 8 nucleotides match TRBD2. The CDR3 is 14 amino acids. Germline assignment: CDR1 SGHTA and CDR2 FQGNSA. Losses at the gene ends were 6 bases for V and 3 bases for J; bases not matched to a gene: 6. The CDR3 here is CASSRISGEETQYF. CDR3 DNA sequence: TGTGCCAGCAGTCGTATTAGCGGGGAAGAGACCCAGTACTTC. Based on the CDR3 plus reference TRBV7-2 and TRBJ2-5, the full variable domain is GAGVSQSPSNKVTEKGKDVELRCDPISGHTALYWYRQSLGQGLEFLIYFQGNSAPDKSGLPSDRFSAERTGGSVSTLTIQRTQQEDSAVYLCASSRISGEETQYFGPGTRLLVL.

The chain joins TRBV7-2 to TRBJ2-2; possibly TRBD1 for D (6 bases). The CDR3 contains 14 residues. The germline gives CDR1 SGHTA, CDR2 FQGNSA. V was pared by 6 bases and J by 7 bases, with 15 bases between. This CDR3 reads CASSRQQGVGELFF. CDR3 sequence (DNA): TGTGCCAGCAGTCGTCAACAGGGTGTCGGGGAGCTGTTTTTT.

V usage is TRBV5-5 and J usage is TRBJ2-5; no definite D call. Trimming took 2 bases from V and 0 from J, leaving 8 bases between them. The length of the CDR3 is 14 residues. Germline V lookup: CDR1 SGHKS, CDR2 YYEKEE (reference sequence). In DNA form, the CDR3 reads TGTGCCAGCAGCTTATCGACACACCAAGAGACCCAGTACTTC. Encoded protein: CASSLSTHQETQYF.

This clonotype was observed a few times. The chain combines TRBV27 with TRBJ2-3; 9 bases line up with TRBD1. J was trimmed by 3 bases and V by 5 bases; bases with no gene match: 12. The CDR3 sequence is 17 residues long. Germline CDR1 and CDR2: MNHEY and SMNVEV (reference sequence). CDR3 sequence: CASSTAARDRDTDTQYF. CDR3 nucleotides: TGTGCCAGCAGTACCGCCGCTCGGGACAGGGATACAGATACGCAGTATTTT.

This clonotype showed up just a few times. The rearrangement uses TRBV4-3 and TRBJ2-5; D gene unclear. Deletions cut 0 bases from V and 1 base from J, with 12 bases between. This CDR3 comprises 16 residues. The germline gives CDR1 LGHNA, CDR2 YSLEER. The CDR3 sequence is CASSQDEPTPQETQYF. The CDR3 DNA reads TGCGCCAGCAGCCAAGATGAACCTACCCCCCAAGAGACCCAGTACTTC.

This clonotype was seen a handful of times. The chain links TRBV27 to TRBJ2-2; 9 bases match TRBD1. CDR3 length equals 17 residues. Trimming at V came to 5 bases and at J to 4 bases, leaving 11 bases not matched to a gene. From germline, CDR1 is MNHEY and CDR2 SMNVEV (reference sequence). The CDR3 DNA reads as TGTGCCAGCAGTCCCTTACAGGGGGCCCAAAGCACCGGGGAGCTGTTTTTT. Translated: CASSPLQGAQSTGELFF.

In nucleotides, the CDR3 is TGCGCCAGCATGGGCTCACCAGCGGGGGACCAGACCGGGGAGCTGTTTTTT. It is translated as CASMGSPAGDQTGELFF. The J gene is TRBJ2-2, the V gene TRBV5-1; 8 nucleotides line up with TRBD2. CDR1 and CDR2 (germline): SGHRS, YFSETQ. After removal of 6 bases from V and 5 bases from J, the junction contained 15 bases not matched to a gene. The CDR3 consists of 17 residues.